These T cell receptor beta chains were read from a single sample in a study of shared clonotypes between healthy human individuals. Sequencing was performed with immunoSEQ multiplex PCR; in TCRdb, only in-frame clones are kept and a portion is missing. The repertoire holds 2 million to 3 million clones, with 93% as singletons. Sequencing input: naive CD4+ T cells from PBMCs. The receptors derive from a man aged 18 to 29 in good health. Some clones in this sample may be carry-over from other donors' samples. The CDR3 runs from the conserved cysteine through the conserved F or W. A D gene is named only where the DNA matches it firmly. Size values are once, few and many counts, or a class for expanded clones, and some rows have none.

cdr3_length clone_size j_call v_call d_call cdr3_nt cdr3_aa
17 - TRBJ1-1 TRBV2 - TGTGCCAGCAGTGTTTTAACCCCCCGTCAGTCCCCCGCTGAAGCTTTCTTT CASSVLTPRQSPAEAFF
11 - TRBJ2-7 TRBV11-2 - TGTGCCAGCAGCTTAGTGCGGGAGCAGTACTTC CASSLVREQYF
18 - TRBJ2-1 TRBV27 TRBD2 TGTGCCAGCCGTTTACTTGGACTAGCGGGGCCCTCCTACAATGAGCAGTTCTTC CASRLLGLAGPSYNEQFF
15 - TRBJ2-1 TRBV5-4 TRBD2 TGTGCCAGCAGCCCGACTAGCGGGAGGACGAATGAGCAGTTCTTC CASSPTSGRTNEQFF
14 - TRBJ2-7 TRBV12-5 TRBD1 TGTGCTAGTGCCAAAGGGGGCCCCACCTACGAGCAGTACTTC CASAKGGPTYEQYF
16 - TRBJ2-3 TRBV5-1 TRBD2 TGCGCCAGCAGCTTGGGAACTAGCGGGGTCACAGATACGCAGTATTTT CASSLGTSGVTDTQYF
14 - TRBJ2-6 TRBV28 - TGTGCCATAACCGGGAGTGGTGGGGCCAACGTCCTGACTTTC CAITGSGGANVLTF
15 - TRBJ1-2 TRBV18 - TGTGCCAGCTCACCGCCCGGGGGGCCTTTCTATGGCTACACCTTC CASSPPGGPFYGYTF
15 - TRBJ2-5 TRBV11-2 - TGTGCCAGCAGGGATGTGGGGACGCCCGGAGAGACCCAGTACTTC CASRDVGTPGETQYF
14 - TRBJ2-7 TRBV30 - TGTGCCTGGAGTGTGAAGACAGGATCCTACGAGCAGTACTTC CAWSVKTGSYEQYF
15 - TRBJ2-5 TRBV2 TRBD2 TGTGCCAGCAGAGCGGGACTAGCGGTTCAAGAGACCCAGTACTTC CASRAGLAVQETQYF
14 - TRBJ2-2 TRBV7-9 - TGTGCCAGCATCAGCTATAGAGAATCCGGGGAGCTGTTTTTT CASISYRESGELFF
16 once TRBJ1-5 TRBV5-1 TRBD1 TGCGCCAGCAGCCCCGGGACAGGGGGCGCGGATCAGCCCCAGCATTTT CASSPGTGGADQPQHF
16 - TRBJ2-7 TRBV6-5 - TGTGCCAGCAGTTACTCGGTAGCGGCGCGAGATTACGAGCAGTACTTC CASSYSVAARDYEQYF
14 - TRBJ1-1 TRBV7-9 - TGTGCCAGCAGCTTAGCGCGTCCTATCACTGAAGCTTTCTTT CASSLARPITEAFF
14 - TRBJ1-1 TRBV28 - TGTGCCAGCAGTTTAGGGGAGGGTTCGACTGAAGCTTTCTTT CASSLGEGSTEAFF
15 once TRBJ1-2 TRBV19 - TGTGCCAGTAGTATCGAAACGGCGAGGAACTATGGCTACACCTTC CASSIETARNYGYTF
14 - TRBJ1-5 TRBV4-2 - TGTGCCAGCAGCCCCGGGACCGGCAATCAGCCCCAGCATTTT CASSPGTGNQPQHF
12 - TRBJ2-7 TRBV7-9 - TGTGCCAGCAGCCCAGACAGGCAGGGGCAGTACTTC CASSPDRQGQYF
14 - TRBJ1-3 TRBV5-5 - TGTGCCAGCAGCCCGCCTCTGTTAGGAAACACCATATATTTT CASSPPLLGNTIYF
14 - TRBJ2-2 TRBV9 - TGTGCCAGCAGCCCGCTACCGGGCACCGGGGAGCTGTTTTTT CASSPLPGTGELFF
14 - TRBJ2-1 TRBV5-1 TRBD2 TGCGCCAGCAGCTCTGGGCTAGCGGACAATGAGCAGTTCTTC CASSSGLADNEQFF
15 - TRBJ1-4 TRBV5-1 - TGCGCCAGCAGCTTGGCCGACAGGTCAGGCGAAAAACTGTTTTTT CASSLADRSGEKLFF
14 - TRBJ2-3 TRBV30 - TGTGCCTGGAGCCTCCTCAGCGGGTCTTATACGCAGTATTTT CAWSLLSGSYTQYF
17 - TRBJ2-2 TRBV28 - TGTGCCAGCAGTTTATCTCGGCTCCCCGCGAACACCGGGGAGCTGTTTTTT CASSLSRLPANTGELFF
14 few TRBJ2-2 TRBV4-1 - TGCGCCAGCAGCCAACCTCCTCTAGTTCGGGAGCTGTTTTTT CASSQPPLVRELFF
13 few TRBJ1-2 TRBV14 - TGTGCCAGCAGCCTCCACCTCGACGATGGCTACACCTTC CASSLHLDDGYTF
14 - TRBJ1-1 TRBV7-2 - TGTGCCAGCAGCTTAGCCAGGGTCGACACTGAAGCTTTCTTT CASSLARVDTEAFF
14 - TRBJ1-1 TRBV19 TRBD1 TGTGCCAGTAGTATTGGTCAGGGGGCGTCTGAAGCTTTCTTT CASSIGQGASEAFF
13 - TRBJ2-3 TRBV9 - TGTGCCAGCAGCGTAGGAGGGTCGGATACGCAGTATTTT CASSVGGSDTQYF
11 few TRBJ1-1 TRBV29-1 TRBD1 TGCAGCGGCAACAGGGGGCTGGGAGCTTTCTTT CSGNRGLGAFF
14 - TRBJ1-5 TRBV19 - TGTGCCAGTAGAAATAGAAATAGCAATCAGCCCCAGCATTTT CASRNRNSNQPQHF
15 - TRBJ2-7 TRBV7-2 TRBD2 TGTGCCAGCAGCTTACGGCCCAGCGGGAACGACGAGCAGTACTTC CASSLRPSGNDEQYF
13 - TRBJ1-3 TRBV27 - TGTGCCAGCAGTCGGAGCTCTGGAAACACCATATATTTT CASSRSSGNTIYF
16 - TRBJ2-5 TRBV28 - TGTGCCAGCAGTTTGGGTTCGGACCATTACCAAGAGACCCAGTACTTC CASSLGSDHYQETQYF
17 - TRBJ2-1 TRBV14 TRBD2 TGTGCCAGCAGCCAACTGCTGGGACTAGCCCCTTCTAATGAGCAGTTCTTC CASSQLLGLAPSNEQFF
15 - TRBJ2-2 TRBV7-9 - TGTGCCAGCAGCTTAGCTGGGGGGATCACCGGGGAGCTGTTTTTT CASSLAGGITGELFF
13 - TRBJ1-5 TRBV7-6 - TGTGCCAGCAGCCTAGGGGCGGGAAGGCCCCAGCATTTT CASSLGAGRPQHF
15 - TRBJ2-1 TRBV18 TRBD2 TGTGCCAGCTCACGTAGCGGGAGTGGGGAGAATGAGCAGTTCTTC CASSRSGSGENEQFF
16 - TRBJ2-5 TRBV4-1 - TGCGCCAGCAGCCAATCGGGGGCTGGAAACCAAGAGACCCAGTACTTC CASSQSGAGNQETQYF
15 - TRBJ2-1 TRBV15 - TGTGCCACCAGCAGAGAATCAGCGCTCTACAATGAGCAGTTCTTC CATSRESALYNEQFF
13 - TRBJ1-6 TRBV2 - TGTGCCAGTGGCCGTCGCCTTAATTCACCCCTCCACTTT CASGRRLNSPLHF
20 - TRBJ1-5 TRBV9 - TGTGCCAGCAGCGTAGCACTCCTGCACAATTCACCTTATAGCAATCAGCCCCAGCATTTT CASSVALLHNSPYSNQPQHF
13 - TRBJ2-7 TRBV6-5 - TGTGCCAGCAGTGGAGCCCCTTCTGGCGAGCAGTACTTC CASSGAPSGEQYF
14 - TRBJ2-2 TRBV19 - TGTGCCAGTAGTTTCACTCCGAGCACCGGGGAGCTGTTTTTT CASSFTPSTGELFF
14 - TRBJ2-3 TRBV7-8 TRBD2 TGTGCCAGCGGGACTAGCGGGAGCACAGATACGCAGTATTTT CASGTSGSTDTQYF
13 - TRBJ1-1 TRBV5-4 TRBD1 TGTGCCAGCAGCCCAGGACAGGGCCAGGGAGCTTTCTTT CASSPGQGQGAFF
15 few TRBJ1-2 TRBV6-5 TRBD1 TGTGCCAGCAGCCCTGGAGACAGGGCGGGGAATGGCTACACCTTC CASSPGDRAGNGYTF
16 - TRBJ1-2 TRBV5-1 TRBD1 TGCGCCAGCAGCCCCTATATGCCTTCAGGGGGCGATGGCTACACCTTC CASSPYMPSGGDGYTF
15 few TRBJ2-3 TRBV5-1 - TGCGCCAGCAGCTTGGGGGCAGGGGGCACAGATACGCAGTATTTT CASSLGAGGTDTQYF
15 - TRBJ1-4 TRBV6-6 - TGTGCCAGCAGTTCCCCCGGTGCGGCTAATGAAAAACTGTTTTTT CASSSPGAANEKLFF
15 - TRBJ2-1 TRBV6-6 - TGTGCCAGCAAACTAGGGGGGTCTTTCTTCGGGGAGCAGTTCTTC CASKLGGSFFGEQFF
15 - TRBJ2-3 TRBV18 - TGTGCCAGCTCACGTCTGCTCTCTAGGACAGATACGCAGTATTTT CASSRLLSRTDTQYF
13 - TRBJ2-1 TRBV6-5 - TGTGCCACCAGGTTGGGGTCCTACAATGAGCAGTTCTTC CATRLGSYNEQFF